The 5 T cell receptor beta chains presented below share a single source sample, sequenced in a study of post-analysis software for immune sequencing data. Study-wide results and caveats: Patients used a handful of TRBV segments, including TRBV5-6, TRBV5-1 and TRBV20-1, more often than controls.

Carried by the TCR beta cDNA libraries were unique molecular identifiers. TCRdb passed the PCR reads through MiXCR, listing each CDR3 protein once. The table has some 500,000 distinct CDR3 sequences, under 55% seen once. What these receptors recognize is not known. The sample taken for sequencing was blood. Source of these receptors: a girl aged 5-17 years with multiple sclerosis.

Here the CDR3 DNA reads TGCAGTGCTAGACTGACAGGGAGCAATCAGCCCCAGCATTTT. Encoded protein: CSARLTGSNQPQHF. The V and J genes are TRBV20-1 and TRBJ1-5; 7 positions agree with TRBD1. The V gene end was trimmed by 2 bases and the J gene end by 1 base; junction bases not matched to a gene: 2. This CDR3 has 14 amino acids. Germline assignment: CDR1 DFQATT and CDR2 SNEGSKA (reference sequence).

This clonotype was seen a few times. The chain employs TRBV10-3 and TRBJ2-7, with TRBD2 identical over 7 bases. This CDR3 contains 16 residues. Germline values: CDR1 ENHRY, CDR2 SYGVKD. After removal of 2 bases from V and 1 base from J, the junction contained 8 bases not matched to a gene. CDR3 nucleotides: TGTGCCATCAGTGAGGACGGAGCTAGCGGATCCTACGAGCAGTACTTC. It encodes CAISEDGASGSYEQYF.

The V gene is TRBV7-2, the J gene TRBJ2-5; 7 bases line up with TRBD2. Trimming at V came to 5 bases and at J to 1 base, leaving 22 bases not matched to a gene. CDR1 SGHTA and CDR2 FQGNSA come from the germline V gene. The CDR3 contains 20 residues. This chain's CDR3 is CASSPPTGTTINPSQETQYF. The CDR3 DNA reads TGTGCCAGCAGCCCGCCGACCGGGACTACCATTAACCCCAGCCAAGAGACCCAGTACTTC.

The rearrangement links TRBV7-9 to TRBJ1-3; D may be TRBD1 (6 bases). V shed 6 bases and J shed 3 bases, with 15 bases lying between them. CDR1 and CDR2 (germline): SEHNR, FQNEAQ (reference sequence). The CDR3 extends over 15 amino acids. For the CDR3, the DNA is TGTGCCAGCAGATTATCTGGGGGCCTTGGAAACACCATATATTTT. It is translated as CASRLSGGLGNTIYF.

Of note for this clonotype: Here the CDR3 omits its conserved ending phenylalanine or tryptophan, so a read error is the likely source. V and J are TRBV12-3 or TRBV12-4 and TRBJ2-5; no reliable D call. V was cut by 2 bases and J by 4 bases, with 5 bases left in between. The CDR3 spans 12 residues. The DNA of the CDR3 is TGTGCCAGCAGTTTATGGGGAGAGACCCAGTACTTA. This gives the protein CASSLWGETQYL.